A single sample gave rise to the 12 T cell receptor beta chains below, sequenced in a study of T cell responses to AZD1222 COVID-19 vaccine. The data were produced by immunoSEQ multiplex PCR, yet TCRdb's version contains in-frame clones alone and is incomplete. The sample yields under 150,000 clones, 80% to 90% seen once. The specimen was peripheral blood, collected on day 0 of MenACWY control vaccination. Receptor source: an adult in good health.

This clone was observed a single time. The chain joins TRBV2 to TRBJ2-7; D is unclear. There are 12 residues in the CDR3. V lost 8 bases and J 1 base, leaving 9 bases between the germline ends. The germline V gene encodes CDR1 SNHLY and CDR2 FYNNEI. CDR3 loop: CASLTDSYEQYF. Written as DNA, the CDR3 is TGTGCCAGCCTCACCGATTCCTACGAGCAGTACTTC.

V gene TRBV6-2 or TRBV6-3 combines with J gene TRBJ2-5; D remains unclear. Germline loops: CDR1 MNHEY, CDR2 SVGEGT. Trimming left V 5 bases short and J 6 bases short, with 10 bases between. The length of the CDR3 is 12 residues. This CDR3 reads CASSPLSQTQYF. The CDR3 coding sequence is TGTGCCAGCAGTCCCTTATCTCAGACCCAGTACTTC.

The chain has TRBV7-9 and TRBJ2-7; 9 nucleotides align to TRBD1. Germline trimming cut 7 bases from V and 4 bases from J; bases unmatched to any gene: 11. This CDR3 spans 15 amino acids. Germline lookup yields CDR1 SEHNR and CDR2 FQNEAQ (reference sequence). Here the CDR3 DNA reads TGTGCCAGCACCCGGAACAGGGGGCGATTTTACGAGCAGTACTTC. Protein sequence: CASTRNRGRFYEQYF.

The chain has TRBV27 and TRBJ2-7; D possibly matches TRBD1 or TRBD2 (6 bases each). The germline V gene encodes CDR1 MNHEY and CDR2 SMNVEV (reference sequence). CDR3 size: 16 residues. V lost 4 bases and J 5 bases, leaving 21 bases between the germline ends. The CDR3 sequence: CASSSPPGAGRNEQYF. DNA for the CDR3: TGTGCCAGCAGTTCGCCCCCGGGGGCGGGTCGAAACGAGCAGTACTTC.

CDR3 region: CASSLAPGISYNEQFF. The CDR3 DNA reads as TGCGCCAGCAGCCTAGCTCCAGGGATCTCCTACAATGAGCAGTTCTTC. The chain employs TRBV5-1 and TRBJ2-1; D possibly uses TRBD1 or TRBD2 (5 bases each). The germline gives CDR1 SGHRS, CDR2 YFSETQ. CDR3 size: 16 residues. The V and J ends lost 4 bases and 0 bases respectively, with 14 bases between them.

The chain is built from TRBV27 and TRBJ1-5; TRBD1 agrees at 7 bases. From germline, CDR1 is MNHEY and CDR2 SMNVEV (reference sequence). V was clipped by 7 bases and J by 4 bases; unmatched bases: 10. The CDR3 totals 15 residues. CDR3 DNA: TGTGCCAGCAAAAAAGACCCGGGACAGAATCAGCCCCAGCATTTT. Residues: CASKKDPGQNQPQHF.

CDR3 coding DNA: TGCAGCGTTGTTGAGAGAATAGACACTGAAGCTTTCTTT. Protein: CSVVERIDTEAFF. The chain has TRBV29-1 and TRBJ1-1; D remains unclear. Trimming removed 4 bases at V and 3 bases at J, with 12 bases between. The CDR3 length is 13 residues. Germline loops: CDR1 SQVTM, CDR2 ANQGSEA.

The chain carries TRBV5-1 and TRBJ2-5; D possibly uses TRBD1 or TRBD2 (5 bases each). With 0 bases removed from V and 7 bases from J, the gap between germline ends came to 13 bases. The CDR3 is made up of 14 amino acids. Germline V gene lookup returns CDR1 SGHRS and CDR2 YFSETQ. The CDR3 sequence: CASSLERDRGTQYF. The CDR3 DNA reads as TGCGCCAGCAGCTTGGAAAGGGACCGGGGGACCCAGTACTTC.

The rearrangement uses TRBV11-3 and TRBJ2-7; 7 bases map to TRBD1. With 4 bases clipped from V and 0 bases from J, the junction kept 6 bases outside the gene matches. This CDR3 is built from 15 residues. Germline-derived CDR1 and CDR2 are SGHNT and YENEEA. CDR3 coding DNA: TGTGCCAGCAGCTCCAGGACAGGAGACTCCTACGAGCAGTACTTC. It translates to CASSSRTGDSYEQYF.

This chain connects TRBV3-1 (or the pseudogene TRBV3-2) to TRBJ2-3, with a tentative D call TRBD2 (6 bases). V was shortened by 3 bases and J by 6 bases, with 13 bases between the two germline ends. Germline V CDR1 and CDR2: LGHDT, YNNKEL (reference sequence). The CDR3 runs 14 residues. For the CDR3, the DNA is TGTGCCAGCAGCCAGGGCGGGACGCCTGATACGCAGTATTTT. Protein sequence: CASSQGGTPDTQYF.

The CDR3 reads CASSLSTGELFF. Here the CDR3 DNA reads TGTGCCAGCAGCTTATCTACCGGGGAGCTGTTTTTT. This chain links TRBV7-3 with TRBJ2-2; no clear D. Germline assignment: CDR1 SGHTA and CDR2 FQGTGA. Trimming left V 2 bases short and J 5 bases short, with 3 bases between. This CDR3 contains 12 residues.

V is TRBV2 and J is TRBJ2-1, with 9 bases identical to TRBD1. This CDR3 is 13 amino acids long. Germline values: CDR1 SNHLY, CDR2 FYNNEI. Trimming took 11 bases from V and 5 from J; bases not matched to a gene: 7. The CDR3, as DNA: TGTGCCGGGTACCGGGACAGGGACAATGAGCAGTTCTTC. Translating gives CAGYRDRDNEQFF. Full variable domain (rest looked up from reference TRBV2 and TRBJ2-1): EPEVTQTPSHQVTQMGQEVILRCVPISNHLYFYWYRQILGQKVEFLVSFYNNEISEKSEIFDDQFSVERPDGSNFTLKIRSTKLEDSAMYFCAGYRDRDNEQFFGPGTRLTVL.